The clone carrying this T cell receptor beta chain was observed a handful of times. Antigen unknown. This sample was included in a study of regulatory T cells in long-lasting Graves disease. General study points: Persistent Graves' patients showed less TCR diversity than newly diagnosed patients showed. Accuracy could have been hurt by small sample size.

The time point was: persistent/refractory GD, antithyroid drugs over 5 years with positive TRAb. Isolated PBMC RNA provided the starting material for the TCR library. This CDR3 has 15 amino acids. Germline CDR1 is DFQATT and CDR2 is SNEGSKA (reference sequence). The V and J ends lost 3 bases and 4 bases respectively, with 16 bases between them. In building TCR beta libraries, iRepertoire HTBI primers were used together with Arm-PCR of CDR3 regions. Source study methods: Taken together, the samples had 62 TRBV and approximately 13 TRBJ segments identified. Each CDR3 protein is one row after TCRdb ran MiXCR on the multiplex PCR reads. For this entry, the V and J calls and clone size follow TCRdb and not the study's own pipeline. This table has about 460,000 distinct CDR3 sequences, around a fifth appearing once.

The chain uses TRBV20-1 and TRBJ1-5; D is unclear. This TCR came from a female donor with Graves disease. The sample in question was peripheral blood mononuclear cells (PBMCs), obtained when the disease was refractory, from a patient treated with antithyroid drugs. The CDR3 loop is CSARGGVGINQPQHF. In nucleotides, the CDR3 is TGCAGTGCTAGGGGCGGGGTAGGGATAAATCAGCCCCAGCATTTT.